This TCR beta chain was found in a study of cytomegalovirus exposure and HLA in healthy donors. Healthy bone marrow donors made up the donor group. PCR used 60 Vbeta primers and 13 Jbeta primers. Assay: immunoSEQ multiplex PCR; the TCRdb copy retains only in-frame clones and omits some. The table records around 200,000 clones, about four fifths of them present only once. Study-wide results and caveats: There were several of the most significant clusters that appeared linked to common viral pathogens in a later analysis.

The CDR3 has 15 amino acids. From germline, CDR1 is LNHDA and CDR2 SQIVND (reference sequence). With 3 bases removed from V and 4 bases from J, the gap between germline ends came to 15 bases. To note about this clone: Its antigen is unidentified.

The source is a woman aged 45-60 years in good health and CMV-seropositive. Sequenced sample: PBMCs. The rearrangement uses TRBV19 and TRBJ1-2; a weak D match, TRBD1 (6 bases). Written as DNA, the CDR3 is TGTGCCAGTAGTATGGGCGGACAGAAGACCTATGGCTACACCTTC. Its translation: CASSMGGQKTYGYTF.